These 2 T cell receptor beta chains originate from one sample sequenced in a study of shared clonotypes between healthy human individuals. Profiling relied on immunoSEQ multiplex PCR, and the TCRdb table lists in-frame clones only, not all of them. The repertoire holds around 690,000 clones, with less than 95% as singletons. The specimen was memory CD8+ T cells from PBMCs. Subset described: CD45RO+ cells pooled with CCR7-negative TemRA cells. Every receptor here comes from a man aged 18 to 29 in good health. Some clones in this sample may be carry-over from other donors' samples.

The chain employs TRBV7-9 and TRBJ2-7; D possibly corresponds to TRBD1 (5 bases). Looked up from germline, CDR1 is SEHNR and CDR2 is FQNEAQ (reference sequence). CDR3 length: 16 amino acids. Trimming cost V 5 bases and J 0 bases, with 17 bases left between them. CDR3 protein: CASSRPAGLSSYEQYF. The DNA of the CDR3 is TGTGCCAGCAGCCGCCCGGCAGGGCTCAGCTCCTACGAGCAGTACTTC. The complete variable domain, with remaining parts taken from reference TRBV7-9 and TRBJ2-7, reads DTGVSQNPRHKITKRGQNVTFRCDPISEHNRLYWYRQTLGQGPEFLTYFQNEAQLEKSRLLSDRFSAERPKGSFSTLEIQRTEQGDSAMYLCASSRPAGLSSYEQYFGPGTRLTVT.

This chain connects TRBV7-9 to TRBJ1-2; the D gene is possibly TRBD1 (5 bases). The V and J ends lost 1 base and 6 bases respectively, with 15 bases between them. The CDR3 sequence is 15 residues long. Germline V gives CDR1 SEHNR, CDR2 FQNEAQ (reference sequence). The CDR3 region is CASSLGREGVHGYTF. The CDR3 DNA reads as TGTGCCAGCAGCTTAGGCAGGGAAGGAGTGCATGGCTACACCTTC.